This record covers a single T cell receptor beta chain. In this sample, this clonotype turned up a few times. Its antigen has not been determined. One base away there is no much larger clone; base qualities are not given. The sample comes from a study of blood T cells in healthy people across ages (dated by TCRdb to the mid-2010s). With respect to the entire study: In model experiments, template switching captured about one uniquely barcoded TCR beta cDNA molecule for every two T cells. Age-related changes in TCR beta repertoire diversity were measured in the study by deep sequencing normalized with unique cDNA molecular identifiers. Four age groups were formed from the donors: young (average 16 years), middle-aged (roughly 38), aged (about 68) and long-lived (82). For two donors (one aged 18 to 29 and one aged 80 or older), the study analyzed two additional independent replicas of 1 million unique cDNA reads from the same blood draw.

The library came from 5' RACE. The reads were generated on an Illumina HiSeq 2500. A second PCR of roughly 6 to 11 cycles was run with a J-beta primer mix and a sample-barcoded 5' primer. A unique molecular identifier was introduced onto each TCR beta cDNA molecule by a template-switch 5' adaptor carrying 12 random nucleotides. Each sample yielded at least 3 million CDR3-containing paired-end reads. First-strand cDNA was synthesized from all RNA with the Mint cDNA synthesis kit, primed by a TRBC-specific oligonucleotide. All cDNA was treated with uracil-DNA glycosylase and then went through a first 18-cycle PCR with the universal primers M1SS and BC2_uni_R. As for the original processing: Each sample was normalized by randomly selecting 1 million high-quality reads, each carrying a distinct molecular identifier. Reads sharing molecular identifiers were discarded rather than binned into consensus sequences. MiTCR, with a Q25 quality threshold and the strictest error-elimination algorithm, was used for CDR3 identification, clonotype clustering and error correction. A nonparametric unseen species model using Euler transformation provided a lower-bound estimate of total TCR beta diversity. Using fastp trimming at Q25 and MiXCR clonotype assembly, TCRdb reanalyzed the public sequencing data and kept in-frame beta chains. Records with the same CDR3 protein are collapsed into one entry carrying the most frequent genes and DNA. TCRdb assigned the V and J calls; the authors' analysis was not used. The sample table contains over 700,000 distinct CDR3 sequences; only one count was recorded for about 25% of them. In total, the top ten clones hold around 9.2% of the sample.

Beyond this particular receptor, the publication reports: Estimates of total diversity based on one million sequenced T cells were considered lower bounds and underestimates. Bulk unsorted PBMC profiling prevented conclusive comparison of naive and antigen-experienced compartments. Because donor CMV infection status was unknown, age-related changes in expanded clonotypes were potentially confounded. Observed TCR beta diversity per million T cells fell roughly linearly with age, and a significant reduction was already apparent by age roughly 41. The long-lived group showed more naive CD4+ T cells, fewer expanded clones and increased TCR diversity than the aged group, suggesting age selection. A strong correlation was found between observed TCR beta diversity and the percentage of naive T cells measured by flow cytometry.

The approximately 41 donors, aged 6 to 90 years, were systemically healthy Caucasian individuals from Russia. About 9.8 milliliters of peripheral blood were drawn from each donor into EDTA-treated Vacutainer tubes. PBMCs were isolated by Ficoll-Paque density-gradient centrifugation, with at least 7 million obtained per sample. Trizol reagent was used to extract total RNA from the PBMCs, yielding at least 6 micrograms per sample. For every donor, flow cytometry on a PBMC aliquot measured the percentage of naive CD45RAhigh/CD27high T cells. The trim is 3 bases for V and 7 bases for J, with a gap of 9 bases between the germline ends. The germline V gene yields SGHTA for CDR1 and FQGNSA for CDR2. The CDR3 goes from the cysteine to the phenylalanine over 12 residues. Only the CDR3 DNA is retained, 36 bases long and in frame from the first base. These sequences were also reported in another study, on T cells of mothers and their children. That second report states: The donors were nine systemically healthy Caucasian individuals, made up of three mothers and their six children. cDNA synthesis consumed the entire amount of extracted RNA, loaded at 1.5 ug RNA in each 15 ul reaction. In the second PCR, sample barcodes and 2-4 random nucleotides were introduced via the M1S primer. Each mother yielded over 10 million TCR beta CDR3 reads and each child some 3 million reads. TCR recombination output is similarly shaped by thymic selection in related and unrelated pairs, with a minor effect exerted by inherited differences. Normalized repertoire overlap in related mother-child pairs was always slightly higher than in unrelated mother-child pairs, but the difference was never significant. With a sensitivity of about 100 clones per million clonotypes, no persistent microchimeric T cell clones were detected. In the study, deep NGS was used to compare the TCR beta repertoires of mothers and children, and features distinguishing related mother-child pairs from unrelated individuals were sought. On average, the children were 11 +/- 4 years old, while the mothers were about 37 +/- 4 years old. After adapters were ligated using NEBNext reagents, the libraries underwent 100+100 nt paired-end sequencing on an Illumina HiSeq 2000. Mother and child libraries were prepared a month apart and sequenced in separate runs to prevent cross-contamination. For each donor, between about 500,000 and 2,100,000 distinct TCR beta clonotypes were identified. Naive TCR beta clonotypes were estimated from low-frequency clonotypes matched to each donor's FACS-determined naive share, without sorting.

This sequence originates from a boy under 18 in good health. Sequencing was performed on blood. This chain joins TRBV7-2 to TRBJ1-1, with the identity of the D gene unclear. The encoded CDR3 is CASSFSIGEAFF. The DNA reads as follows: TGTGCCAGCAGCTTTTCTATCGGTGAAGCTTTCTTT.